There are a few counts of the clone carrying this TCR beta chain. What it binds is unknown. These data are taken from a study of response to subunit inactivated influenza vaccine. Study results and caveats: The authors suggested that every seasonal influenza vaccination recruits few new T cells.

CDR3 size: 14 residues. CDR1 KGHSH and CDR2 LQKENI come from the germline V gene. Trimming shortened V by 8 bases and J by 0 bases, and 10 bases separated the two germline ends. TCRdb used MiXCR to reprocess the RT-PCR reads, holding one entry per CDR3 protein. The profile shows roughly 570,000 distinct CDR3 sequences, 14% of them singletons. This TCR was recovered from a man in his forties or fifties who received an inactivated influenza vaccine. The J gene is TRBJ2-2, the V gene TRBV18; D is possibly TRBD1 (5 bases). Material: PBMCs from blood, obtained 11 to 12 days after vaccination. The CDR3 spells CASPGHPNTGELFF. The CDR3 bases are TGTGCCAGCCCTGGACACCCGAACACCGGGGAGCTGTTTTTT.